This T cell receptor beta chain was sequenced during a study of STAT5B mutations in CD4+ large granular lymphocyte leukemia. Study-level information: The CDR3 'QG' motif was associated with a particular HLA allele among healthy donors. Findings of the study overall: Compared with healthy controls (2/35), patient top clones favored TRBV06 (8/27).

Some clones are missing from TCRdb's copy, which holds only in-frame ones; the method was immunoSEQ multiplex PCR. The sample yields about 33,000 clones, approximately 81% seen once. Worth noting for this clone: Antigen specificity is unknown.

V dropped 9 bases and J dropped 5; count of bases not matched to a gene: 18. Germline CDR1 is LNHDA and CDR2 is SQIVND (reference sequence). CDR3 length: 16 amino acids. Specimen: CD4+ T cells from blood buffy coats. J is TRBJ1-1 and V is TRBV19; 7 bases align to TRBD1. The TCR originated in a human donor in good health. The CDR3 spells CASGSSQGGAGTEAFF. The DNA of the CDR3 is TGTGCCAGCGGGAGTTCTCAGGGGGGCGCAGGGACTGAAGCTTTCTTT. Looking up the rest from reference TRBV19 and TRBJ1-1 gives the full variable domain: DGGITQSPKYLFRKEGQNVTLSCEQNLNHDAMYWYRQDPGQGLRLIYYSQIVNDFQKGDIAEGYSVSREKKESFPLTVTSAQKNPTAFYLCASGSSQGGAGTEAFFGQGTRLTVV.